The 5 T cell receptor beta chains in this list originate from one sample, sequenced in a study of shared clonotypes between healthy human individuals. Assay: immunoSEQ multiplex PCR; the TCRdb copy retains only in-frame clones and omits some. The sample includes about 460,000 clones, roughly 80% of them seen just once. Material: PBMCs. The source is a middle-aged woman in good health. Some clones in this sample may be carry-over from other donors' samples.

V and J are TRBV18 and TRBJ2-7; a possible D gene is TRBD2 (5 bases). V gave up 2 bases and J gave up 2 bases, with 10 bases separating them. The germline V gene has CDR1 KGHSH and CDR2 LQKENI. This CDR3 has 14 amino acids. Here the CDR3 reads CASSPSWTPYEQYF. CDR3 DNA: TGTGCCAGCTCACCAAGTTGGACTCCCTACGAGCAGTACTTC.

The rearrangement uses TRBV12-5 and TRBJ2-1; the match to TRBD2 covers 10 bases. The CDR3 extends over 14 amino acids. Germline assignment: CDR1 LGHNT and CDR2 FRNRAP. V shed 7 bases and J 7 bases; nucleotides not matched to a gene: 7. The CDR3 nucleotides are TGTGCTAGTGCCATGGGACTAGCGCGGAATGAGCAGTTCTTC. It encodes CASAMGLARNEQFF.

This clone came up a few times. The chain has TRBV19 and TRBJ2-1, with 7 bases lining up with TRBD2. Looked up from germline, CDR1 is LNHDA and CDR2 is SQIVND (reference sequence). The CDR3 totals 14 residues. V shed 4 bases, J shed 5 bases, and the junction held 5 bases outside the gene matches. Here the CDR3 DNA reads TGTGCCAGTAGTAGGCGGGAGTTACACAATGAGCAGTTCTTC. Its protein product is CASSRRELHNEQFF.

CDR3 sequence reads: CASSRQGSKLFF. CDR3 bases: TGTGCCAGCAGTCGACAGGGGAGTAAACTGTTTTTT. The chain carries TRBV5-3 and TRBJ1-4, with TRBD1 matching 8 bases. TRBV5-3 is sorted into the ORF group, with uncertain function. V lost 8 bases to trimming and J lost 11 bases; unmatched junction nucleotides: 8. The CDR3 totals 12 residues.

A remark on this clone: Other DNA sequences within the sample encode an identical CDR3. The chain recombines TRBV6-6 with TRBJ2-7, with 8 bases lining up with TRBD2. CDR3 size: 15 residues. The germline CDR1 and CDR2 sequences are MNHNY and SVGAGI (reference sequence). The V gene end was trimmed by 2 bases and the J gene end by 4 bases; junction bases not matched to a gene: 7. In DNA, the CDR3 is TGTGCCAGCAGTTACGGGACTAGTCTGAGTTACGAGCAGTACTTC. This sequence encodes CASSYGTSLSYEQYF.